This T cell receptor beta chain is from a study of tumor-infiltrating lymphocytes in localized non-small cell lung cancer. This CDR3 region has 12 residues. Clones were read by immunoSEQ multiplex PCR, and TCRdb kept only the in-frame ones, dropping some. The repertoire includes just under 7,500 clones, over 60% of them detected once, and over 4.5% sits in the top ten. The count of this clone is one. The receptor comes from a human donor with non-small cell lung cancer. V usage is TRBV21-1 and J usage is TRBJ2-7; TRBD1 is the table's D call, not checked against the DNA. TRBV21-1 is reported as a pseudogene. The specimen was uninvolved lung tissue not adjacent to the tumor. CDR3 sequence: CPGGTENYEQYF. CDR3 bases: TGTCCCGGAGGGACAGAGAATTACGAGCAGTACTTC.